These 13 T cell receptor beta chains came from one sample sequenced in a study of T cells in Graves' hyperthyroidism and ophthalmopathy (dated by TCRdb to between 2018 and 2020). The library was obtained by multiplex PCR. The run used an Illumina HiSeq 2000. The TCR beta CDR3 regions were amplified from RNA transcripts. The first round of RT-PCR for the TCR CDR3 was performed with the HTBI primer set and the Qiagen OneStep RT-PCR kit. TCRdb applied fastp at Q25 and MiXCR to the public reads, then kept only in-frame beta chains. Each entry merges the rows of one CDR3 protein and shows their most common DNA and genes. For this sample there are approximately 700,000 distinct CDR3 sequences; 45% appear just once. Jointly, the top ten make up about 7% of the sample. The specimen was peripheral blood or thyroid tissue (not recorded which). Receptor source: an adult man with Graves' disease, either hyperthyroidism or ophthalmopathy (not recorded which).

The sample holds a few counts of this clonotype. V is TRBV12-3 or TRBV12-4 and J is TRBJ1-2; 9 nucleotides agree with TRBD1. The CDR3 runs 15 residues. J was trimmed by 8 bases and V by 0 bases; bases with no gene match: 7. Here the CDR3 DNA reads TGTGCCAGCAGTTTAGCGCAGGGACAGGGAGGCGGCTACACCTTC. Translation gives CASSLAQGQGGGYTF.

This clonotype has a count of ten or more. The chain is built from TRBV10-3 and TRBJ1-4; unclear D gene. Per the germline V gene, CDR1 is ENHRY and CDR2 is SYGVKD. This CDR3 comprises 15 residues. Trimming removed 0 bases from V and 1 base from J, with 6 bases in between. The DNA for the CDR3 is TGTGCCATCAGTGAGTCTGTCGGAACTAATGAAAAACTGTTTTTT. Amino acids: CAISESVGTNEKLFF.

This clonotype was observed at least ten times. The rearrangement links TRBV7-8 to TRBJ1-6, with a tentative D call TRBD1 (5 bases). Germline V gene data show CDR1 as SGHVS and CDR2 as FQNEAQ. The CDR3 is made up of 16 amino acids. Trimming took 0 bases from V and 6 from J, leaving 12 bases between them. CDR3 nucleotide sequence: TGTGCCAGCAGCTTAGCTCAAGGGGAACTTAATTCACCCCTCCACTTT. It specifies CASSLAQGELNSPLHF.

As regards this clonotype: Just one base apart from a much larger clone, this may be a read error. This chain joins TRBV19 and TRBJ1-2, with a weak D call TRBD1 (6 bases). Germline assignment: CDR1 LNHDA and CDR2 SQIVND (reference sequence). With 5 bases removed from V and 1 base from J, the gap between germline ends came to 14 bases. The CDR3 is 15 amino acids. CDR3 nucleotide sequence: TGTGCCAGTAGTCCTCCGGGACACGTTAACTATGGCTACACCTTC. Protein: CASSPPGHVNYGYTF.

Turning to this clonotype: Since a much larger clone is just one base distant, this may be a read error. The V gene is TRBV7-6, the J gene TRBJ2-7; 9 nucleotides align to TRBD1. V was pared by 5 bases and J by 5 bases, with 7 bases of the junction left unmatched. CDR3 length: 14 amino acids. Germline CDR1 SGHVS, CDR2 FNYEAQ. Here the CDR3 reads CASSEPGQGHEQYF. CDR3 in DNA: TGTGCCAGCAGCGAACCGGGACAGGGCCACGAGCAGTACTTC. The full variable domain, its missing parts supplied by reference TRBV7-6 and TRBJ2-7, is GAGVSQSPRYKVTKRGQDVALRCDPISGHVSLYWYRQALGQGPEFLTYFNYEAQQDKSGLPNDRFSAERPEGSISTLTIQRTEQRDSAMYRCASSEPGQGHEQYFGPGTRLTVT.

In the case of this clonotype: Sequence at one end of the junction differs from germline and may be a read error. The chain links TRBV11-2 to TRBJ1-2; D ambiguous. This CDR3 has 13 amino acids. CDR1 and CDR2 from the germline V gene are SGHAT and FQNNGV. The CDR3 reads CAGSFDTNYGYTF. The CDR3 nucleotides read TGTGCCGGCAGCTTCGACACCAACTATGGCTACACCTTC.

The V gene is TRBV20-1, the J gene TRBJ1-1; the D gene is possibly TRBD1 (6 bases). Germline V CDR1 and CDR2: DFQATT, SNEGSKA (reference sequence). Trimming shortened V by 0 bases and J by 8 bases, and 10 bases separated the two germline ends. The CDR3 spans 12 residues. CDR3 residues: CSAREQGPEAFF. DNA of the CDR3: TGCAGTGCTAGAGAGCAGGGGCCGGAAGCTTTCTTT.

The CDR3 here is CSVGEKLFF. The CDR3 DNA follows: TGCAGCGTTGGGGAAAAACTGTTTTTT. The chain uses TRBV29-1 and TRBJ1-4; D is unclear. V lost 4 bases and J lost 8, with 2 bases in between. In germline, CDR1 is SQVTM, CDR2 ANQGSEA. The CDR3 runs to 9 residues.

The chain carries TRBV6-4 and TRBJ2-7, with 12 bases matching TRBD2. Germline CDR1 MRHNA, CDR2 SNTAGT. This CDR3 is built from 20 residues. V trimming: 0 bases; J trimming: 7 bases; junction bases outside the gene matches: 19. CDR3: CASSDSAGTGCTSGGKEQYF. The CDR3 DNA reads as TGTGCCAGCAGTGACTCGGCGGGTACGGGGTGTACTAGCGGGGGGAAAGAGCAGTACTTC.

This clonotype was counted many times. This rearrangement joins TRBV24-1 to TRBJ1-5; 7 bases agree with TRBD1. The germline gives CDR1 KGHDR, CDR2 SFDVKD. The V and J ends lost 4 bases and 3 bases, in that order; junction bases with no gene match: 8. The CDR3 is 16 amino acids. Here the CDR3 reads CATSDPGTDHNQPQHF. CDR3 bases: TGTGCCACCAGTGACCCCGGGACAGACCACAATCAGCCCCAGCATTTT.

This clonotype was counted once. Since no conserved phenylalanine or tryptophan closes the CDR3, a read error is the likely cause. The DNA is omitted, as the CDR3 cannot be located on it reliably, and the CDR3 follows TCRdb's listing. The chain has TRBV10-3 and TRBJ1-4. Germline CDR1 ENHRY, CDR2 SYGVKD. The CDR3 region is 11 residues in length, termini included. Here the CDR3 reads CAISESGGLAG.

This clonotype was counted a few times. The chain carries TRBV6-5 and TRBJ1-1, with D unclear. The germline CDR1 and CDR2 sequences are MNHEY and SVGAGI. V was clipped by 0 bases and J by 1 base, with 6 bases between them. CDR3 size: 14 residues. This CDR3 is CASSYSTANTEAFF. CDR3 sequence (DNA): TGTGCCAGCAGTTACTCGACGGCGAACACTGAAGCTTTCTTT.

The chain combines TRBV7-2 with TRBJ2-2; D unresolved. Trimming shortened V by 5 bases and J by 6 bases, and 7 bases separated the two germline ends. Germline V gene data show CDR1 as SGHTA and CDR2 as FQGNSA. The CDR3 length is 12 residues. CDR3 protein: CASSQTPGELFF. CDR3 nucleotide sequence: TGTGCCAGCAGCCAAACACCCGGGGAGCTGTTTTTT.